This TCR beta chain comes out of a study of blood T cell repertoires in COVID-19. As processed by the authors: Counts of nucleated cells, estimated from reference gene primer amplification, were obtained. TCRdb's copy holds only in-frame clones and misses some; the assay was immunoSEQ multiplex PCR. V and J calls and clone size come straight from that table; D and trimming were deduced from the DNA. The sample lists about 220,000 clones; roughly four fifths were seen once. The CDR3 spans 14 residues. In germline, CDR1 is MNHEY, CDR2 SVGAGI. Trimming cost V 6 bases and J 12 bases; bases outside gene matches: 13.

This receptor was obtained from a woman in her 70s with COVID-19, enrolled during active disease. Input material: peripheral blood. The chain joins TRBV6-5 to TRBJ2-1; 8 bases agree with TRBD1. This CDR3 reads CASRSSHRGDVQFF. The CDR3 region has the DNA TGTGCCAGCAGATCCAGCCACAGGGGGGATGTGCAGTTCTTC.